The T cell receptor beta chain under discussion was sequenced for a study of shared clonotypes between healthy human individuals. This CDR3 has 15 amino acids. V dropped 6 bases and J dropped 3; count of bases not matched to a gene: 9. Germline assignment: CDR1 MNHNY and CDR2 SVGAGI (reference sequence). Genomic DNA of every subset was divided equally among multiple immunoSEQ plates. The repertoire was sequenced with immunoSEQ multiplex PCR; TCRdb's copy has only in-frame clones and lacks some. The repertoire holds about 770,000 clones, with roughly 72% as singletons. This clone was picked up one time. Its antigen is undetermined. General study findings and limits: A generally larger estimated richness was seen in naive subsets than in memory subsets. Represented diversity (both genetic and exposure-history) was limited by the small number of donors.

The sequencing sample was made of memory CD4+ T cells sorted from blood. The subset here: CD45RA-negative fraction. This sequence was found in a woman aged 25 to 39 in good health. J is TRBJ2-7 and V is TRBV6-6, with 9 bases fitting TRBD2. Written as DNA, the CDR3 is TGTGCCAGCAGGGGGGCGGGAGGGGGCCACTACGAGCAGTACTTC. The encoded protein is CASRGAGGGHYEQYF.